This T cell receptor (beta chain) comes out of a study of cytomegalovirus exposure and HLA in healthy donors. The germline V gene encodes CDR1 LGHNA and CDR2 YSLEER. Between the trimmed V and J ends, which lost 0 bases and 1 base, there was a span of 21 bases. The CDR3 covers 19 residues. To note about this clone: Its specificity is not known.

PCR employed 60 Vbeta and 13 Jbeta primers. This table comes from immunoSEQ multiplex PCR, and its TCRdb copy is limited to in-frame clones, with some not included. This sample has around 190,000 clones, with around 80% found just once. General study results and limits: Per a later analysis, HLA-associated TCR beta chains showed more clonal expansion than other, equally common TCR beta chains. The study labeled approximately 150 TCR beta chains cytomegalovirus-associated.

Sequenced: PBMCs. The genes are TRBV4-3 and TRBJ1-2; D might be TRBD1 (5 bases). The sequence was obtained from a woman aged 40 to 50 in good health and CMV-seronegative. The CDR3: CASSQDGAGQGRLNYGYTF. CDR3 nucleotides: TGCGCCAGCAGCCAAGACGGCGCGGGGCAGGGCCGTCTTAACTATGGCTACACCTTC.